This T cell receptor beta chain was retrieved from a study of blood T cell repertoires in COVID-19. Study as a whole: Acute and convalescent COVID-19 specimens originated in the United States, Italy and Spain. In each case, the material was cDNA or gDNA derived from T cells, B-cell-depleted T cells, or PBMCs.

Trimming cost V 5 bases and J 3 bases; bases outside gene matches: 14. Germline CDR1 is SEHNR and CDR2 is FQNEAQ (reference sequence). This CDR3 contains 18 residues. Under the authors' procedure: Quantification of nucleated cells was approximated via reference gene primer amplification. Generated by immunoSEQ multiplex PCR, the TCRdb table keeps only in-frame clones and is missing some. Clone size and the V and J calls come from that table; the DNA yielded D and trimming. In the table there are 240,000 or so clones, 88% of which are singletons. This TCR was sampled from a woman aged 30 to 39 with acute or convalescent COVID-19. The chain links TRBV7-9 to TRBJ2-3, with 10 bases lining up with TRBD2. The sample was peripheral blood. CDR3 in amino acids: CASSPYLAGVWSTDTQYF. CDR3 DNA sequence: TGTGCCAGCAGCCCCTACCTAGCGGGAGTGTGGAGTACAGATACGCAGTATTTT.